This T cell receptor (beta chain) is from a study of Graves' ophthalmopathy and Graves' hyperthyroidism. General observations from the study: The model's prediction of ophthalmopathy progression had 70.59% sensitivity and roughly 77% specificity. The majority of expanded thyroid clonotypes above 0.001 frequency also occurred in blood.

This clonotype was counted at least ten times. Its antigen is as yet unknown. This CDR3 is 16 amino acids long. Germline CDR1 and CDR2: SGHTA and FQGNSA. The trim removed 8 bases at V and 1 base at J, leaving 11 bases unmatched. Moderate-to-severe activity, with CAS ≥3, NOSPECS ≥4 and duration under 3 months, characterized the donors with ophthalmopathy. From RNA, the CDR3 regions of TCR beta chains were amplified and sequenced. HTBI primers were used in a first-round RT-PCR, which preceded a second-round multiplex PCR. TCRdb reprocessed the multiplex PCR reads via MiXCR and lists one record per CDR3 protein. The table has about 48,000 distinct CDR3 sequences, around 48% seen once.

The J gene is TRBJ2-1, the V gene TRBV7-2; 7 bases line up with TRBD2. The TCR was taken from an adult man with Graves' ophthalmopathy. Sequenced material: peripheral blood. CDR3 in amino acids: CASRLAGARSYNEQFF. In DNA form, the CDR3 reads TGTGCCAGCCGACTAGCTGGGGCAAGGTCCTACAATGAGCAGTTCTTC.